This entry concerns a single TCR beta chain. Its antigen is undetermined. Libraries were prepared by immunoSEQ multiplex PCR; TCRdb keeps only in-frame clonotypes and omits some of them. The profile shows 25,000 to 30,000 clones, approximately 84% of them singletons. Indicated time point: week 23, last vaccination. All doses held 300 ug of mutant IDH1 20-mer peptide, with topical imiquimod. The data stem from a study of a mutant IDH1 vaccine in newly diagnosed glioma. On the study more broadly: Prior therapy was radiotherapy, temozolomide, or both; most received both.

Per the germline V gene, CDR1 is SGHVS and CDR2 is FQNEAQ. The CDR3 spans 17 residues. Trimming removed 1 base from V and 2 bases from J, with 15 bases in between. Sequences were derived from PBMCs, sampled from a glioma patient whose treatment included an IDH1 peptide vaccine. The J gene is TRBJ1-5, the V gene TRBV7-8, with no clear D. This TCR derives from a woman aged 18-30 years with glioma. CDR3: CASSLDYGLGGNQPQHF. The CDR3 bases are TGTGCCAGCAGCTTAGATTATGGTCTAGGCGGCAATCAGCCCCAGCATTTT.